One TCR beta chain is described in this entry. The record originates from a study of blood T cell repertoires in COVID-19. Trimming took off 0 bases at V and 4 bases at J, with 8 bases between the two ends. The CDR3 spans 14 residues. Germline V lookup: CDR1 SGDLS, CDR2 YYNGEE. The table came from immunoSEQ multiplex PCR; TCRdb's copy has only in-frame clones and leaves some out. The repertoire holds fewer than 200,000 clones, with 85% as singletons. The V call is TRBV9, the J call TRBJ1-5; perhaps TRBD1 as D (5 bases). The source is a woman aged 80 or older with COVID-19, enrolled during active disease. Sequenced: peripheral blood. CDR3 loop: CASSVDGGNQPQHF. CDR3 nucleotide sequence: TGTGCCAGCAGCGTAGATGGGGGGAATCAGCCCCAGCATTTT.